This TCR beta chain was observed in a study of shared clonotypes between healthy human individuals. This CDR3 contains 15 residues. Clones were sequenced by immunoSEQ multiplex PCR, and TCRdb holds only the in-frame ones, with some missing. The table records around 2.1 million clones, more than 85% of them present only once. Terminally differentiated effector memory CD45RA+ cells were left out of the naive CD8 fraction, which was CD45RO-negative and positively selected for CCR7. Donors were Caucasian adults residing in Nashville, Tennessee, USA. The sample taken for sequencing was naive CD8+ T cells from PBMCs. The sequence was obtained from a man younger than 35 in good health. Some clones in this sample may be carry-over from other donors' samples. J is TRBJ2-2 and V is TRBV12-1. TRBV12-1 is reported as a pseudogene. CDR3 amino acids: CASSCRDDATGELFF. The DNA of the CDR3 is TGTGCCAGCAGCTGCCGGGACGATGCTACCGGGGAGCTGTTTTTT.